This note documents a single T cell receptor beta chain sequence. As processed by the authors: How many nucleated cells were present was estimated from reference gene primer amplification. Profiling relied on immunoSEQ multiplex PCR, and the TCRdb table lists in-frame clones only, not all of them. The DNA was the basis for D and trimming; V, J and clone size are from that table. The sample includes tens of thousands of clones, around 89% of them seen just once. V lost 4 bases and J lost 9, with 9 bases in between. The germline V gene encodes CDR1 MDHEN and CDR2 SYDVKM. The CDR3 contains 11 residues. The data originate from a study of blood T cell repertoires in COVID-19. Across the study: Samples taken during acute and convalescent COVID-19 were collected in the United States, Italy and Spain. The cDNA or gDNA used as material had been derived from T cells, B-cell-depleted T cells, or PBMCs.

The sequence was collected from a middle-aged man with acute or convalescent COVID-19. The chain has TRBV28 and TRBJ1-2; no reliable D call. Sequencing was carried out using peripheral blood. CDR3: CASSYRGSYTF. Here the CDR3 DNA reads TGTGCCAGCAGTTACCGAGGGAGCTACACCTTC.